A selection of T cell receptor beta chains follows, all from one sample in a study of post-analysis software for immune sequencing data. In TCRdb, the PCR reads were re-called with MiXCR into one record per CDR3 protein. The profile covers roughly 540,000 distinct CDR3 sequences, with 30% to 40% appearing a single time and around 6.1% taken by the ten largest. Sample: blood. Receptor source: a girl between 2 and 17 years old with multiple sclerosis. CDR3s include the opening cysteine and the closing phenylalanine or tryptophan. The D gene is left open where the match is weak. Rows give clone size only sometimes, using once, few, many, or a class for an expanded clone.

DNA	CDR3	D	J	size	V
TGTGCCAGCAGCTCAGGGCCAAGCACTAATCAGCCCCAGCATTTT	CASSSGPSTNQPQHF	NA	TRBJ1-5	NA	TRBV7-2
TGTGCCAGCAGAACAGGGAGGGGGGGTGTCATTCAGTACTTC	CASRTGRGGVIQYF	NA	TRBJ2-4	once	TRBV6-5
TGTGCCAGCGAAACTACAGGGACTTATAATGAAAAACCGTTTTTT	CASETTGTYNEKPFF	NA	TRBJ1-4	NA	TRBV5-5
TGCAGTGCCCAGGACAGGGTCCGACCAGATACGCAGTATTTT	CSAQDRVRPDTQYF	TRBD1	TRBJ2-3	NA	TRBV20-1
TGTGCCAGCAGCTCCGGGACCGGGGCCGGACCCTATAATTCACCCCTCCACTTT	CASSSGTGAGPYNSPLHF	NA	TRBJ1-6	NA	TRBV6-2/TRBV6-3
TGTGCCAGCTCAGACACGTATAATTCACCCCTCCACTTT	CASSDTYNSPLHF	NA	TRBJ1-6	few	TRBV6-1
TGCAGTGCTAGCCTTCTCTTTGACGATCAGCCCCAGCATTTT	CSASLLFDDQPQHF	NA	TRBJ1-5	NA	TRBV20-1
TGTGCCAGCAGCCTCAGGGTCGTGGACGAGCAGTACTTC	CASSLRVVDEQYF	NA	TRBJ2-7	few	TRBV6-2/TRBV6-3
TGCGGTGCTAGAGACCGGGTCACGGGCACAGATACGCAGTATTTT	CGARDRVTGTDTQYF	NA	TRBJ2-3	NA	TRBV20-1
TGTGCCATCAGTGATAGCGAGGATAACTATGGCTACACCTTC	CAISDSEDNYGYTF	NA	TRBJ1-2	few	TRBV10-3
TGCGCCAGCAGCCAAGAAATGCCGGGGACCTACGAGCAGTACTTC	CASSQEMPGTYEQYF	NA	TRBJ2-7	NA	TRBV4-1
TGTGCCAGCAGCTTATGGGACAGGGATTCACCCCTCCACTTT	CASSLWDRDSPLHF	TRBD1	TRBJ1-6	NA	TRBV7-8
TGCGCCAGCAGCTTGTATTCGGGGACGAACACCGGGGAGCTGTTTTTT	CASSLYSGTNTGELFF	NA	TRBJ2-2	few	TRBV5-1
TGTGCCAGCAGCTTAGCGCGAGGGACTAGCGGGTCTCCGGCGAACACCGGGGAGCTGTTTTTT	CASSLARGTSGSPANTGELFF	TRBD2	TRBJ2-2	NA	TRBV7-2
TGTGCCAGCAGCTTAGTTACCGAAGCCGGCTACACCTTC	CASSLVTEAGYTF	NA	TRBJ1-2	few	TRBV13
TGCGCCAGCAGCCAAGAGCGGGGAGTCAATCAGCCCCAGCATTTT	CASSQERGVNQPQHF	NA	TRBJ1-5	NA	TRBV4-1
TGTGCCAGCAGCCTCCCGAATATCTATGAGCAGTTCTTC	CASSLPNIYEQFF	NA	TRBJ2-1	NA	TRBV7-2
TGCAGTGCTAGGGGGGACAGGGGGCAGGGCTACGAGCAGTACTTC	CSARGDRGQGYEQYF	TRBD1	TRBJ2-7	NA	TRBV20-1
TGCAGTGCTAGAGCTCAAGCGGGGGGCTCCTACGAGCAGTACTTC	CSARAQAGGSYEQYF	TRBD2	TRBJ2-7	NA	TRBV20-1
TGTGCCAGCAGTGGTTGGGCAGGGGGCTCCGGCTACACCTTC	CASSGWAGGSGYTF	TRBD1	TRBJ1-2	NA	TRBV2
TGCGCCAGCAGCACAGATTTCACAGATACGCAGTATTTT	CASSTDFTDTQYF	NA	TRBJ2-3	few	TRBV5-1
TGCAGTGCTAGACCCAACTTTACGCAGTATTTT	CSARPNFTQYF	NA	TRBJ2-3	NA	TRBV20-1